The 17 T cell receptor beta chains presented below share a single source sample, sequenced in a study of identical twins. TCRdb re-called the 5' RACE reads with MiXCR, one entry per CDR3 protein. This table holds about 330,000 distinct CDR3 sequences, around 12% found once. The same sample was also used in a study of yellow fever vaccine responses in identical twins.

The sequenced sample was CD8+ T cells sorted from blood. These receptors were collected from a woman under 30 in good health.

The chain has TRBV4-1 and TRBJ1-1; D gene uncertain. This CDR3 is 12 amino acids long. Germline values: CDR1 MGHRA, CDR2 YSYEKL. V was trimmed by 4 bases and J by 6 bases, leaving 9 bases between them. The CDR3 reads CASSRDGAEAFF. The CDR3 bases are TGCGCCAGCAGCCGTGACGGGGCTGAAGCTTTCTTT.

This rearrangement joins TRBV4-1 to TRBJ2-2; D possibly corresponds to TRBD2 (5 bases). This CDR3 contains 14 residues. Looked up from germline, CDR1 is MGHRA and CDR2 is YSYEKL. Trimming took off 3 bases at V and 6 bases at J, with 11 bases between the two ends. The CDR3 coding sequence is TGCGCCAGCAGCCAGCCACTAGGGTCCGGGGAGCTGTTTTTT. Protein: CASSQPLGSGELFF.

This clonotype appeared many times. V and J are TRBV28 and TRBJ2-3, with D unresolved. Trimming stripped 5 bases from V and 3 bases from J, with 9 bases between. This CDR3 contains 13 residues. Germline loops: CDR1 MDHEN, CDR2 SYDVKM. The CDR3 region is CASSALGTDTQYF. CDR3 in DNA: TGTGCCAGCAGTGCTCTAGGAACAGATACGCAGTATTTT.

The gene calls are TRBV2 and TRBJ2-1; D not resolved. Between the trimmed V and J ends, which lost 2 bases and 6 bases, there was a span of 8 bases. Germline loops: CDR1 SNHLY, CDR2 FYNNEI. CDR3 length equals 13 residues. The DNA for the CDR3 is TGTGCCAGCAGTGAATGGGTCGGCAATGAGCAGTTCTTC. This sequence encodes CASSEWVGNEQFF.

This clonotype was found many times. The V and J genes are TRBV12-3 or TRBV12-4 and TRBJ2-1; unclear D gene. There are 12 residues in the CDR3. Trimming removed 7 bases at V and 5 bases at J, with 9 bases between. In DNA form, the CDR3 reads TGTGCCAGCAACCAGTACAACAATGAGCAGTTCTTC. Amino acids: CASNQYNNEQFF.

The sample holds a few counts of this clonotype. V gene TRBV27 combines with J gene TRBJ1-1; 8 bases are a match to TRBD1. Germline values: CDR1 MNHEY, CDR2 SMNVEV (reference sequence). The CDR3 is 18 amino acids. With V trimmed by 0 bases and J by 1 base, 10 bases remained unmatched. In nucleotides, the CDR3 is TGTGCCAGCAGTTTATCACGACAGGGGTTAGGTGGGAACACTGAAGCTTTCTTT. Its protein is CASSLSRQGLGGNTEAFF.

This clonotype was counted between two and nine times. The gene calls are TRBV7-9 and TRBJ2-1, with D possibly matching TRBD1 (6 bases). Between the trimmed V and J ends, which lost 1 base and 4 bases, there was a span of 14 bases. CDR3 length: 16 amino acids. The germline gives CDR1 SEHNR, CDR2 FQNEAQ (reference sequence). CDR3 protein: CASSLVPTRGYNEQFF. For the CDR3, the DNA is TGTGCCAGCAGCTTAGTCCCCACGAGGGGGTACAATGAGCAGTTCTTC.

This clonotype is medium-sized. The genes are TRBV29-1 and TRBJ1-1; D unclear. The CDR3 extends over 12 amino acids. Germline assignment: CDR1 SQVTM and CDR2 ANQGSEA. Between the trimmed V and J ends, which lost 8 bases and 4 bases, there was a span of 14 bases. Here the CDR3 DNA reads TGCAGCACGTTCTCCGGCGCCACTGAAGCTTTCTTT. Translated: CSTFSGATEAFF.

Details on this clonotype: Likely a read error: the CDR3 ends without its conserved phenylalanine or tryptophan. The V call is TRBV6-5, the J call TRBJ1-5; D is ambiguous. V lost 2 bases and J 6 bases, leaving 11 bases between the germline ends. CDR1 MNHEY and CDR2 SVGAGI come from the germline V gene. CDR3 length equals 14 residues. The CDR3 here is CASSYEGIGQPQHS. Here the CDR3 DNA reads TGTGCCAGCAGTTACGAGGGCATAGGTCAGCCCCAGCATTCT.

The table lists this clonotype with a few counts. The CDR3 sequence is CASSPTGLQGTGELFF. The CDR3 region has the DNA TGTGCCAGCAGTCCGACGGGACTCCAGGGGACCGGGGAGCTGTTTTTT. This chain links TRBV27 with TRBJ2-2; D might be TRBD1 or TRBD2, each matching 6 bases. The length of the CDR3 is 16 residues. CDR1 is MNHEY, CDR2 SMNVEV, per germline (reference sequence). V lost 5 bases and J 5 bases, leaving 18 bases between the germline ends.

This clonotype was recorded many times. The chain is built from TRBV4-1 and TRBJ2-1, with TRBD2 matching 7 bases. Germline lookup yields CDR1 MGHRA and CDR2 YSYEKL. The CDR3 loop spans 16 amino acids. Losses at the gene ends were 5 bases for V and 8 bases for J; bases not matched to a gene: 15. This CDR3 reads CASSEPGLPPRDEQFF. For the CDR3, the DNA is TGCGCCAGCAGCGAACCGGGACTACCCCCGAGAGATGAGCAGTTCTTC.

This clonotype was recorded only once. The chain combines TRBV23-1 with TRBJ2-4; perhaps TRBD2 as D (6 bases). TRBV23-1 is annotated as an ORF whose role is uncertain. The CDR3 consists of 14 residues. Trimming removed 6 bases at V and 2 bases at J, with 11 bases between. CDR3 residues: CASSLSGSKNIQYF. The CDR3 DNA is TGCGCCAGCAGCCTTAGCGGATCCAAAAACATTCAGTACTTC.

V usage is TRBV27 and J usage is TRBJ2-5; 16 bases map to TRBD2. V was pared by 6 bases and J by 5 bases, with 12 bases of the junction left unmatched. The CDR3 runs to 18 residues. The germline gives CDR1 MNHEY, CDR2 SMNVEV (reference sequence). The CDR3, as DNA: TGTGCCAGCAGGCCTCCGGGACTAGCGGGAGGGCCGGGGGAGACCCAGTACTTC. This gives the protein CASRPPGLAGGPGETQYF.

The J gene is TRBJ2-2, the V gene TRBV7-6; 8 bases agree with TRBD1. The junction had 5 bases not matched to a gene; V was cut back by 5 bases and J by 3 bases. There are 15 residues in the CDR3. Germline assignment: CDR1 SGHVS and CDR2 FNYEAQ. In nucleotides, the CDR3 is TGTGCCAGCAGCACAGGACAGGGAGACACCGGGGAGCTGTTTTTT. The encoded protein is CASSTGQGDTGELFF. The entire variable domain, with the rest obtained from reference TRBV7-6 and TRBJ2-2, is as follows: GAGVSQSPRYKVTKRGQDVALRCDPISGHVSLYWYRQALGQGPEFLTYFNYEAQQDKSGLPNDRFSAERPEGSISTLTIQRTEQRDSAMYRCASSTGQGDTGELFFGEGSRLTVL.

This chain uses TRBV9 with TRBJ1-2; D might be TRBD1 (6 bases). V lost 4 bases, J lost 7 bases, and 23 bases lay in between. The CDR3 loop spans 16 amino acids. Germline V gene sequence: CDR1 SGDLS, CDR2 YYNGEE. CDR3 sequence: CASSPKTGTTPFGYTF. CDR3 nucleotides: TGTGCCAGCAGCCCAAAGACCGGGACAACTCCCTTTGGCTACACCTTC.

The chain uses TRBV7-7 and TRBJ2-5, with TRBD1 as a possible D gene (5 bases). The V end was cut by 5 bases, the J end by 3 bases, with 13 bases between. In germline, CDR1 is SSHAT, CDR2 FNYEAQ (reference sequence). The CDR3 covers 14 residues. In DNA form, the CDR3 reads TGTGCCAGCAGCCTAAATGTCAGGGAAGAGACCCAGTACTTC. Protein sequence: CASSLNVREETQYF.

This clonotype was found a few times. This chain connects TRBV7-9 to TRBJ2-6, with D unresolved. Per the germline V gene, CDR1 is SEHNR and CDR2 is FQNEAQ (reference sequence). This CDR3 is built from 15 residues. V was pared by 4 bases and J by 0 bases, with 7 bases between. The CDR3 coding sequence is TGTGCCAGCAGCTGGGTCTTCTCTGGGGCCAACGTCCTGACTTTC. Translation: CASSWVFSGANVLTF. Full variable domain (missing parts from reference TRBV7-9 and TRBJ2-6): DTGVSQNPRHKITKRGQNVTFRCDPISEHNRLYWYRQTLGQGPEFLTYFQNEAQLEKSRLLSDRFSAERPKGSFSTLEIQRTEQGDSAMYLCASSWVFSGANVLTFGAGSRLTVL.